The T cell receptor beta chain under discussion was sequenced for a study of blood T cell repertoires in COVID-19. The method was immunoSEQ multiplex PCR; TCRdb's version includes in-frame clones alone and lacks a portion of them. The repertoire holds some 300,000 clones, with approximately 88% as singletons. The CDR3 consists of 16 residues. The V gene end was trimmed by 2 bases and the J gene end by 7 bases; junction bases not matched to a gene: 13. The V gene's germline CDR1 is SGHNT and CDR2 YYREEE (reference sequence). V is TRBV5-4 and J is TRBJ1-2; TRBD1 matches at 8 bases. The sequenced sample consisted of peripheral blood. This receptor was identified in a woman aged 25 to 39 who had recovered from COVID-19. The CDR3, as DNA: TGTGCCAGCAGCTTTGAAATGGCGACAGGGGCCAGTGGCTACACCTTC. Its translation is CASSFEMATGASGYTF.